This T cell receptor beta chain stems from a study of T-cell memory formation after mild COVID-19. Turning to this clonotype: Its antigen is unknown.

5'RACE primed at constant segments yielded TCR alpha and TCR beta cDNA libraries bearing sample barcodes and UMIs. Each CDR3 protein is one row after TCRdb ran MiXCR on the 5' RACE reads. The sample records about 49,000 distinct CDR3 sequences, 25% to 35% being singletons. Notes on the study in general: Pre-infection memory contained some responding clones, which suggested that cross-reactive memory had joined.

This CDR3 comprises 14 residues. V lost 3 bases and J lost 1, with 8 bases in between. The germline V gene has CDR1 SGHVS and CDR2 FNYEAQ. The TCR sequence derives from a young man who had mild COVID-19 (a few samples of this study predate the infection). Cell type and time point are not known. The chain is built from TRBV7-6 and TRBJ2-3; no clear D gene. Sequencing was carried out using PBMCs or a T cell subset sorted from them (not recorded which). The CDR3 DNA reads as TGTGCCAGCAGCTTGGGTAGGCGCACAGATACGCAGTATTTT. It translates to CASSLGRRTDTQYF.